The source of this T cell receptor (beta chain) is a study of T cells in Graves' hyperthyroidism and ophthalmopathy. This clonotype was detected a few times. Amplification yielded TCR beta CDR3 regions, with RNA transcripts as the source. RT-PCR in the first round (using the HTBI primer set) targeted the TCR CDR3. MiXCR, run by TCRdb on the multiplex PCR reads, gives a single entry per CDR3 protein. The table includes 750,000 to 950,000 distinct CDR3 sequences, around 39% detected once. V was pared by 0 bases and J by 3 bases, with 7 bases between. CDR3 length: 13 residues. CDR1 is SGHRS, CDR2 YFSETQ, per germline.

This chain connects TRBV5-1 to TRBJ2-7; D remains ambiguous. The clonotype originates from a man aged 18 to 30 with Graves' hyperthyroidism. Sequenced: blood. CDR3 sequence (DNA): TGCGCCAGCAGCTTGGAGGTCGACTACGAGCAGTACTTC. Its protein is CASSLEVDYEQYF.